These T cell receptor beta chains were read from a single sample in a study of control samples from healthy donors and cancer patients. The table came from immunoSEQ multiplex PCR; TCRdb's copy has only in-frame clones and leaves some out. The table lists 100,000 to 150,000 clones, roughly 87% of them singletons. The specimen sequenced was blood. The receptor set was obtained from a man aged 18 to 29 in good health. The CDR3 runs from the conserved cysteine through the conserved F or W. The D gene is left open where the match is weak. Clone size appears in some rows only: once, few, many, or a class for an expanded clone.

>TRBJ1-5|NA|NA|TRBV4-1
CASSQEAGAIQPQHF
TGCGCCAGCAGCCAAGAGGCGGGGGCGATTCAGCCCCAGCATTTT
>TRBJ1-3|NA|few|TRBV9
CASSVRDSGNTIYF
TGTGCCAGCAGCGTCAGGGACTCTGGAAACACCATATATTTT
>TRBJ2-7|TRBD1|NA|TRBV19
CASAPGQVSYEQYF
TGTGCCAGTGCCCCGGGACAGGTCTCCTACGAGCAGTACTTC
>TRBJ1-4|NA|NA|TRBV6-5
CASRPRHNEKLFF
TGTGCCAGCAGGCCTAGACATAATGAAAAACTGTTTTTT
>TRBJ2-7|TRBD1|NA|TRBV27
CASSLTGAGSEQYF
TGTGCCAGCAGTTTGACAGGGGCAGGCTCCGAGCAGTACTTC
>TRBJ2-2|TRBD1|few|TRBV6-4
CASSERQGESGELFF
TGTGCCAGCAGCGAACGACAGGGGGAGTCCGGGGAGCTGTTTTTT
>TRBJ2-7|TRBD2|NA|TRBV18
CASSSSGSSYEQYF
TGTGCCAGCTCATCCAGCGGGAGTAGCTACGAGCAGTACTTC
>TRBJ1-5|TRBD1|NA|TRBV6-5
CASSNGQGAYQPQHF
TGTGCCAGCAGCAATGGACAGGGGGCTTATCAGCCCCAGCATTTT
>TRBJ1-1|NA|NA|TRBV14
CASSLKPTGFGVGIGTEAFF
TGTGCCAGCAGCCTCAAACCTACAGGGTTCGGAGTCGGTATCGGCACTGAAGCTTTCTTT
>TRBJ2-1|TRBD1|NA|TRBV2
CASSSGGGTGALSSYNEQFF
TGTGCCAGCAGTTCCGGGGGTGGGACAGGGGCTTTAAGCTCCTACAATGAGCAGTTCTTC
>TRBJ1-1|NA|NA|TRBV7-6
CASSLEFSGRANTEAFF
TGTGCCAGCAGCTTGGAGTTTAGTGGCAGGGCGAACACTGAAGCTTTCTTT
>TRBJ1-1|NA|NA|TRBV9
CASSEQVEDTEAFF
TGTGCCAGCAGCGAACAGGTTGAGGACACTGAAGCTTTCTTT
>TRBJ2-1|NA|NA|TRBV5-1
CASSLVSGMNNEQFF
TGCGCCAGCAGCTTGGTTAGCGGAATGAACAATGAGCAGTTCTTC
>TRBJ1-5|NA|NA|TRBV6-5
CAVASHSNQPQHF
TGCGCAGTGGCCAGCCATAGCAATCAGCCCCAGCATTTT
>TRBJ2-7|TRBD1|NA|TRBV4-1
CASSQEEGQGTYEQYF
TGCGCCAGCAGCCAAGAGGAGGGACAGGGTACCTACGAGCAGTACTTC
>TRBJ2-6|NA|NA|TRBV7-3
CASSLTRDSGANVLTF
TGTGCCAGCAGCCTAACCAGGGACTCTGGGGCCAACGTCCTGACTTTC
>TRBJ2-1|NA|NA|TRBV28
CASSFGGDKNEQFF
TGTGCCAGCAGTTTTGGGGGGGACAAAAATGAGCAGTTCTTC
>TRBJ2-2|TRBD1|NA|TRBV7-9
CASNGQGAGELFF
TGTGCCAGCAATGGACAGGGGGCCGGGGAGCTGTTTTTT
>TRBJ2-7|TRBD2|NA|TRBV19
CASSMMKDPRTRNYEQYF
TGTGCCAGTAGTATGATGAAGGACCCCCGGACTAGGAACTACGAGCAGTACTTC
>TRBJ2-2|TRBD1|once|TRBV27
CASSSGQKFGELFF
TGTGCCAGCAGTTCGGGACAGAAGTTCGGGGAGCTGTTTTTT
>TRBJ2-3|NA|NA|TRBV19
CASSIVPGRSDTQYF
TGTGCCAGTAGTATAGTTCCGGGAAGGAGTGATACGCAGTATTTT
>TRBJ1-1|NA|NA|TRBV9
CASSVGTAFNTEAFF
TGTGCCAGCAGCGTAGGAACAGCCTTTAACACTGAAGCTTTCTTT
>TRBJ2-3|TRBD2|NA|TRBV29-1
CSVLAGVNTQYF
TGCAGCGTTCTAGCGGGAGTCAATACGCAGTATTTT
>TRBJ2-5|TRBD1|NA|TRBV6-5
CASSRDRGGQYF
TGTGCCAGCAGCCGGGACAGGGGAGGCCAGTACTTC
>TRBJ1-4|TRBD1|NA|TRBV5-1
CASSRDSQNEKLFF
TGCGCCAGCAGCCGGGACAGCCAAAATGAAAAACTGTTTTTT
>TRBJ2-4|NA|NA|TRBV28
CASSLDQGISYIQYF
TGTGCCAGCAGTTTAGACCAGGGGATATCGTACATTCAGTACTTC
>TRBJ2-2|TRBD1|NA|TRBV11-3
CASSSGTALSTGELFF
TGTGCCAGCAGCTCCGGGACAGCATTGTCCACCGGGGAGCTGTTTTTT
>TRBJ1-1|NA|NA|TRBV30
CAWSQGLVGTEAFF
TGTGCCTGGAGTCAGGGTTTGGTAGGGACTGAAGCTTTCTTT
>TRBJ1-6|NA|NA|TRBV11-2
CASTGRSSPLHF
TGTGCCAGCACCGGTCGGAGTTCACCCCTCCACTTT
>TRBJ2-7|TRBD1|NA|TRBV11-3
CASSLGTGVYEQYF
TGTGCCAGCAGCTTAGGGACAGGGGTCTACGAGCAGTACTTC
>TRBJ1-1|NA|NA|TRBV18
CASSQVSGEAFF
TGTGCCAGCTCACAGGTTTCGGGTGAAGCTTTCTTT
>TRBJ1-5|NA|NA|TRBV28
CASNYRESNQPQHF
TGTGCCAGCAACTACAGGGAGAGCAATCAGCCCCAGCATTTT
>TRBJ1-1|NA|NA|TRBV27
CASSRTINTEAFF
TGTGCCAGCAGCCGGACCATTAACACTGAAGCTTTCTTT
>TRBJ1-1|NA|NA|TRBV18
CASSPKEGTATEAFF
TGTGCCAGCTCACCAAAGGAGGGGACGGCGACTGAAGCTTTCTTT
>TRBJ1-5|NA|NA|TRBV15
CATSSTGDRLDQPQHF
TGTGCCACCAGCTCGACGGGGGATCGGCTAGATCAGCCCCAGCATTTT
>TRBJ1-4|TRBD1|NA|TRBV18
CASSPGQGGEKLFF
TGTGCCAGCTCACCCGGACAGGGAGGAGAAAAACTGTTTTTT
>TRBJ1-2|NA|NA|TRBV6-5
CATQFSNYGYTF
TGTGCCACCCAGTTCAGTAACTATGGCTACACCTTC
>TRBJ1-1|NA|NA|TRBV6-6
CASSRTVNTEAFF
TGTGCCAGCAGCCGAACAGTGAACACTGAAGCTTTCTTT
>TRBJ1-5|TRBD1|NA|TRBV11-3
CASIILSDRGWSNQPQHF
TGTGCCAGCATCATACTTTCGGACAGGGGTTGGAGCAATCAGCCCCAGCATTTT
>TRBJ1-2|TRBD1|NA|TRBV5-1
CASSLSGQLYGYTF
TGCGCCAGCAGCTTGTCGGGACAGCTTTATGGCTACACCTTC